This section outlines one T cell receptor (beta chain) sequence together with its context. The RNA, about 0.45 to 1 ug, was put through reverse transcription using random hexamers. Amplification of TCR beta CDR3 used immunoSEQ multiplex PCR across 54 Vbeta and 13 Jbeta. TCRdb re-called the immunoSEQ multiplex PCR reads with MiXCR, one entry per CDR3 protein. There are just under 150,000 distinct CDR3 sequences in the sample; less than 95% occur only once, and over 0.07% lies in the top ten. CD8+ and CD4+ T cells from blood underwent TCR beta sequencing. Negative isolation was applied to CD8+ and CD4+ T cells, and FACS enrichment was applied to TEMRA cells. The CDR3 has 14 residues. With 3 bases clipped from V and 9 bases from J, the junction kept 7 bases outside the gene matches. Per the germline V gene, CDR1 is LNHDA and CDR2 is SQIVND (reference sequence). This specimen belongs to a study of CD8 T cells in Susac syndrome.

Material for sequencing was CD4+ T cells from PBMCs. This rearrangement joins TRBV19 to TRBJ2-5, with 10 bases identical to TRBD2. The TCR sequence derives from a human donor in good health. Written as DNA, the CDR3 is TGTGCCAGTAGTATCACTTCAGCGGGAGGGGCCCAGTACTTC. This encodes CASSITSAGGAQYF.